This note documents a single TCR beta chain sequence. Its target is unknown. This sample stems from a study of T-cell memory formation after mild COVID-19. Study in general: TCR clusters were mostly confined to one donor each. Study conclusions and caveats: Shrinking CD4+ clones resided mostly in CM and EM, and CD8+ ones in EMRA.

This CDR3 has 15 residues. TCRdb re-derived calls from the 5' RACE reads in MiXCR, one entry per CDR3 protein. The table lists more than 75,000 distinct CDR3 sequences, around a quarter of them singletons. This clonotype was sampled from a man aged 18 to 30 who had mild COVID-19 (a few samples of this study predate the infection). Cell type and time point are not known. Sequencing was carried out using PBMCs or a T cell subset sorted from them (not recorded which). The V gene is TRBV21-1, the J gene TRBJ2-7; the listed D gene, TRBD1, was not tested against the DNA. TRBV21-1 is a recognized pseudogene. The CDR3 sequence: CASRPGQETAGEQYV. The DNA for the CDR3 is TGTGCCAGCAGGCCCGGACAGGAGACTGCGGGCGAGCAGTACGTC.